This TCR beta chain was sequenced in a study of T cells after yellow fever vaccination. On the study more broadly: Where fractions had low cell numbers, libraries were prepared from them with the SMART-Seq v4 Ultra Low Input RNA kit.

Study outcomes and limitations: Post-booster repertoires contained most primary-vaccination clones again (about 95% CD4, 85% to 90% CD8).

Concerning this clonotype: Its target is unknown.

J was trimmed by 6 bases and V by 4 bases; bases with no gene match: 11. CDR1 and CDR2 from the germline V gene are SGHRS and YFSETQ. This CDR3 has 16 amino acids. TCRdb re-analysed the 5' RACE reads in MiXCR, keeping a single row per CDR3 protein. Of some 350,000 distinct CDR3 sequences detected, more than 9% appear once; the ten largest clones hold roughly 18%. The chain recombines TRBV5-1 with TRBJ2-3, with TRBD1 identical over 10 bases. This clonotype was obtained from a man aged 18 to 30 who received the YFV17D yellow fever vaccine. The material was PBMCs, obtained on the day of the first yellow fever vaccination. CDR3 coding DNA: TGCGCCAGCAGCCTGATTGGGACAGGGGAGGGGGATACGCAGTATTTT. It encodes CASSLIGTGEGDTQYF.